This record looks at one TCR beta chain sequence and its context. Sorted-subset replicate PCR reactions contained 200 to 250 ng DNA, corresponding to approximately 30,000 T cell genomes. TCRdb's table, derived via immunoSEQ multiplex PCR, lists solely in-frame clones and lacks some. The sample carries approximately 2.5 million clones, roughly 93% recorded once. The data derive from a study of shared clonotypes between healthy human individuals. Germline values: CDR1 SGHTA, CDR2 FQGNSA. The CDR3 contains 13 residues. Trimming took 1 base from V and 12 from J, leaving 13 bases between them. The TCR was taken from a man between 18 and 35 years old in good health. Some clones in this sample may be carry-over from other donors' samples. The V gene is TRBV7-2, the J gene TRBJ2-1; the D gene could be TRBD1 or TRBD2 (5 bases each). Sequencing used naive CD4+ T cells from PBMCs. Subset noted: CD45RA+ positively selected. CDR3 coding DNA: TGTGCCAGCAGCTTAGGGGGCGAAAGCGGGCAGTTCTTC. Protein product: CASSLGGESGQFF.